This TCR beta chain was obtained from a study of blood T cell repertoires in COVID-19. Study details: PBMCs, B-cell-depleted T cells, or T cells were the source of the cDNA or gDNA that made up the material.

This clone has just one count. Original methodology: Estimated nucleated cell counts came from reference gene primer amplification. The data were produced by immunoSEQ multiplex PCR, yet TCRdb's version contains in-frame clones alone and is incomplete. V, J and clone size reflect that table, while D and trimming were determined from the DNA. The sample lists over 85,000 clones, more than 75% occurring once. The length of the CDR3 is 11 residues. V lost 6 bases to trimming and J lost 1 base, with 3 bases between them. The clonotype originates from a human donor with acute or convalescent COVID-19. The donor label of this sample is uncertain. This sequence joins TRBV12-3 or TRBV12-4 and TRBJ1-2; D call uncertain. Sequenced material: peripheral blood. The CDR3: CASSINYGYTF. The CDR3 nucleotides are TGTGCCAGCAGCATTAACTATGGCTACACCTTC.